This T cell receptor beta chain originates from a study of memory CD4+ T cells and cytomegalovirus serostatus. Single viable CD3+CD4+CD8-CD45RO+ cells were sorted as the memory CD4+ T cells. TCRdb keeps only in-frame clones here, not all; method: immunoSEQ multiplex PCR. Here the sample spans about 100,000 clones, roughly 80% being singletons. This sequence originates from an adult in good health and CMV-seropositive. The sequenced sample consisted of memory CD4+ T cells from blood.

CDR3 nucleotide sequence: TGTGCCAGCAGTTTACCAGGGAAATACTCTGGAAACACCATATATTTT. Translated, it gives CASSLPGKYSGNTIYF. This rearrangement joins TRBV28 to TRBJ1-3, with D possibly matching TRBD1 (5 bases). Between the trimmed V and J ends, which lost 2 bases and 0 bases, there was a span of 11 bases. From germline, CDR1 is MDHEN and CDR2 SYDVKM. This CDR3 region has 16 residues.